This TCR beta chain was recorded in a study of blood T cell repertoires in COVID-19. Study summary: Acute-phase and convalescent COVID-19 samples originated in the United States, Italy and Spain.

TCRdb's copy holds only in-frame clones and misses some; the assay was immunoSEQ multiplex PCR. The sample has about 410,000 clones; around 91% are singletons. Germline CDR1 reads KGHSH; CDR2 reads LQKENI. The CDR3 extends over 15 amino acids. Between the trimmed V and J ends, which lost 6 bases and 2 bases, there was a span of 14 bases. Enrolment of Seattle patients took place during active infection, and they were followed longitudinally. V usage is TRBV18 and J usage is TRBJ1-5; D call uncertain. This sequence originates from a woman in her thirties or forties with COVID-19, enrolled during active disease. Sequenced sample: peripheral blood. The CDR3 here is CASSPGLRGNQPQHF. In nucleotides, the CDR3 is TGTGCCAGCTCCCCGGGGTTGAGAGGCAATCAGCCCCAGCATTTT.